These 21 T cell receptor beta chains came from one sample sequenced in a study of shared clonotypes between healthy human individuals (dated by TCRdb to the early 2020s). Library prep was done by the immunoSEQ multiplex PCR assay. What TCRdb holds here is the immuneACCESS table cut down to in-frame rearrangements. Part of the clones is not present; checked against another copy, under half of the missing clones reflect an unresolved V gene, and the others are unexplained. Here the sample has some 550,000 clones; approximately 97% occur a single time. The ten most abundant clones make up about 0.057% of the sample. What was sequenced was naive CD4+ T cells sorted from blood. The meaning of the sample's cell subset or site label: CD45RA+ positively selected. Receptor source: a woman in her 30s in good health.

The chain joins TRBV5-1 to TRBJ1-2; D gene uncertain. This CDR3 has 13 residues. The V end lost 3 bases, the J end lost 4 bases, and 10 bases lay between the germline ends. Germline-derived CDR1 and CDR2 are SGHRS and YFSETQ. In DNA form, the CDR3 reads TGCGCCAGCAGCTATGAACAGACCTATGGCTACACCTTC. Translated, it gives CASSYEQTYGYTF.

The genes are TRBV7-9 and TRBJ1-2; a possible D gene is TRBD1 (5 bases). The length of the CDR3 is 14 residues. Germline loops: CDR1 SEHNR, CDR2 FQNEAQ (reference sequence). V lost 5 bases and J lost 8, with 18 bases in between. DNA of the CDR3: TGTGCCAGCAGCGAGTATGGGACCTTTGGAGGCTACACCTTC. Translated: CASSEYGTFGGYTF.

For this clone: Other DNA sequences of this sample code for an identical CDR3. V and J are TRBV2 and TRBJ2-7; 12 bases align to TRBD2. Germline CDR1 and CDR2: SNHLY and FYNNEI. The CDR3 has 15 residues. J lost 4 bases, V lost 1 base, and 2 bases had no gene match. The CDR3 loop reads CASSEGTSGTYEQYF. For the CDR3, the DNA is TGTGCCAGCAGTGAAGGGACTAGCGGGACTTACGAGCAGTACTTC.

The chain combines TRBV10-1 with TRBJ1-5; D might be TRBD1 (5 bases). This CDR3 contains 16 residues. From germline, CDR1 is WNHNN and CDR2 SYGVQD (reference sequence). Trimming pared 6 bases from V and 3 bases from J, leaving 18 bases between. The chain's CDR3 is CASSQGEGAINQPQHF. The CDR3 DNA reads TGCGCCAGCAGCCAGGGCGAAGGGGCCATCAATCAGCCCCAGCATTTT.

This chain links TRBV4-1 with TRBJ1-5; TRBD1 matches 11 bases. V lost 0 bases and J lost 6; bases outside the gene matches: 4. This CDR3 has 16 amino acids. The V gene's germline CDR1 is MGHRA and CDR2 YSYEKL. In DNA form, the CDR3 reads TGCGCCAGCAGCCAAGAAGGACAGGGGGCCGGTCAGCCCCAGCATTTT. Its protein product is CASSQEGQGAGQPQHF.

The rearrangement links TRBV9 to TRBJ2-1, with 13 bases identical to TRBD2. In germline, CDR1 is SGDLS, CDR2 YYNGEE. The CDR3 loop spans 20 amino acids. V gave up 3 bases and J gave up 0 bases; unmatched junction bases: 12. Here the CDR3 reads CASSERLAGGSKSSYNEQFF. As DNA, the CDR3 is TGTGCCAGCAGCGAGAGACTAGCGGGAGGATCGAAAAGCTCCTACAATGAGCAGTTCTTC.

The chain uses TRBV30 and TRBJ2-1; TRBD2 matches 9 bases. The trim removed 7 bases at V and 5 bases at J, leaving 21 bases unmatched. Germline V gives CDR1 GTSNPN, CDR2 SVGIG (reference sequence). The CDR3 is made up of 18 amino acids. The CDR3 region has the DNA TGTGCCTCAAACAAAGAAAAACCGGGACTAGCAGACAACAATGAGCAGTTCTTC. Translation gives CASNKEKPGLADNNEQFF.

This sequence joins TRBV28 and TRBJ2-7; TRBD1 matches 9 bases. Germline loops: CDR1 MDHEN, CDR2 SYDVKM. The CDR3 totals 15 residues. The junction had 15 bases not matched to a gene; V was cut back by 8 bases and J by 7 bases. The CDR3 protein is CASGKRGTGNREQYF. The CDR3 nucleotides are TGTGCCAGCGGGAAAAGGGGGACAGGGAATCGGGAGCAGTACTTC.

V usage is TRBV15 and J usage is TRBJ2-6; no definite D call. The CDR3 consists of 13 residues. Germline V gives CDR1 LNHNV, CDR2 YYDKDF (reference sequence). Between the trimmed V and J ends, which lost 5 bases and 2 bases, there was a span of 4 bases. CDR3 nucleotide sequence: TGTGCCACCAGCGTACCTGGGGCCAACGTCCTGACTTTC. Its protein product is CATSVPGANVLTF.

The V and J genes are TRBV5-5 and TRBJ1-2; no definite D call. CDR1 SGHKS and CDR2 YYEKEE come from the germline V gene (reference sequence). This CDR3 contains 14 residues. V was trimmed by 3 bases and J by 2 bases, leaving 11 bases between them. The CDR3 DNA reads TGTGCCAGCAGCTCCTCCGGGAAAAACTATGGCTACACCTTC. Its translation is CASSSSGKNYGYTF. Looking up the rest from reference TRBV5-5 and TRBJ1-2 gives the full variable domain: DAGVTQSPTHLIKTRGQQVTLRCSPISGHKSVSWYQQVLGQGPQFIFQYYEKEERGRGNFPDRFSARQFPNYSSELNVNALLLGDSALYLCASSSSGKNYGYTFGSGTRLTVV.

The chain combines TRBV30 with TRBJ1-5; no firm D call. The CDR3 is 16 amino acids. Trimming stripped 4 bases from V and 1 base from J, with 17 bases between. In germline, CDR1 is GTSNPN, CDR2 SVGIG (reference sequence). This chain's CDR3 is CAWTPVGSPSNQPQHF. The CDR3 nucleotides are TGTGCCTGGACCCCGGTAGGGTCACCCAGCAATCAGCCCCAGCATTTT.

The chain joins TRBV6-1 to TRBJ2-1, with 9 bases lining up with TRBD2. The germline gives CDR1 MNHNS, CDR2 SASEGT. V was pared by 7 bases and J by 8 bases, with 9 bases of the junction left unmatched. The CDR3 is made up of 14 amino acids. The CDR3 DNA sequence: TGTGCCAGCAAACGGACTAGCGAGGGGCATGAGCAGTTCTTC. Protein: CASKRTSEGHEQFF.

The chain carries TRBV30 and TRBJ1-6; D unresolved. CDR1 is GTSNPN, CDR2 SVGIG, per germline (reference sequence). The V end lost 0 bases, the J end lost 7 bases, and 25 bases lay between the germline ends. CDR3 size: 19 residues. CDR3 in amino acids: CAWSVRLRLPPFENSPLHF. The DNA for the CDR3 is TGTGCCTGGAGTGTACGGTTAAGGTTACCACCTTTTGAAAATTCACCCCTCCACTTT.

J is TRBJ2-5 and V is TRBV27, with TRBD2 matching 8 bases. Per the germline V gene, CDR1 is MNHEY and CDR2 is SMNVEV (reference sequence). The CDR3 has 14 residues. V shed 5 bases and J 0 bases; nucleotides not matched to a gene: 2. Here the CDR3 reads CASSRLANQETQYF. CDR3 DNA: TGTGCCAGCAGTCGACTAGCGAACCAAGAGACCCAGTACTTC.

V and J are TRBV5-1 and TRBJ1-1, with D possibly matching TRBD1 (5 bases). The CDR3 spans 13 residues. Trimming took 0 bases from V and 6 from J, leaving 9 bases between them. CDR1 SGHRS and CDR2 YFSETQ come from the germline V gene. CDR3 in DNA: TGCGCCAGCAGCTTGGCCGTGGGGGCTGAAGCTTTCTTT. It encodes CASSLAVGAEAFF.

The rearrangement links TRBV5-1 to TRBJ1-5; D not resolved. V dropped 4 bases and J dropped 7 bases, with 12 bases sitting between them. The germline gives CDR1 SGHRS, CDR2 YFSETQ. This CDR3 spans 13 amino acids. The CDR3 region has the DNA TGCGCCAGCAGCACCCTTGTTGGCCAGCCCCAGCATTTT. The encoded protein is CASSTLVGQPQHF.

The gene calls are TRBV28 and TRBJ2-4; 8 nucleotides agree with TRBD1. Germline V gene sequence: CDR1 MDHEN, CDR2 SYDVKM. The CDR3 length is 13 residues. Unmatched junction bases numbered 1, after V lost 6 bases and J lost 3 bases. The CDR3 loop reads CASRQGVKNIQYF. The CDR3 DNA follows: TGTGCCAGCAGACAGGGGGTCAAAAACATTCAGTACTTC.

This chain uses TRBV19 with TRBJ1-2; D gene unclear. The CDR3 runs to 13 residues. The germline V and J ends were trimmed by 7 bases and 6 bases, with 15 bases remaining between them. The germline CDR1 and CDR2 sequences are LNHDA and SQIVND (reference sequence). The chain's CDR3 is CASNATPRDGYTF. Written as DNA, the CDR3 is TGTGCCAGTAACGCCACCCCCCGGGATGGCTACACCTTC.

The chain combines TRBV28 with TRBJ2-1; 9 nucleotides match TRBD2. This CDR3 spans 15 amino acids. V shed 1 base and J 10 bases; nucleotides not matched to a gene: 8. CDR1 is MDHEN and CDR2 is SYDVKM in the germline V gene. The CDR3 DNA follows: TGTGCCAGCAGTTTATCCGGCGGGAGGGCGCCGGAGCAGTTCTTC. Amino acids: CASSLSGGRAPEQFF.

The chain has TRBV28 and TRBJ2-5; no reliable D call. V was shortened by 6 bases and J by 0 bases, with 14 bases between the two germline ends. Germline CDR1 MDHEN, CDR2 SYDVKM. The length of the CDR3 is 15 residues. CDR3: CASSPVLGNQETQYF. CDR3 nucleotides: TGTGCCAGCAGCCCTGTGTTGGGGAACCAAGAGACCCAGTACTTC.

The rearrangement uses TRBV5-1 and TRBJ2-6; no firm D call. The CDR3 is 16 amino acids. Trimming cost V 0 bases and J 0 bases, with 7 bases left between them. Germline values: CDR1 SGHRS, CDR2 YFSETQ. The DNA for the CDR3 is TGCGCCAGCAGCTTGGTGCAGGACTCTGGGGCCAACGTCCTGACTTTC. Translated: CASSLVQDSGANVLTF.